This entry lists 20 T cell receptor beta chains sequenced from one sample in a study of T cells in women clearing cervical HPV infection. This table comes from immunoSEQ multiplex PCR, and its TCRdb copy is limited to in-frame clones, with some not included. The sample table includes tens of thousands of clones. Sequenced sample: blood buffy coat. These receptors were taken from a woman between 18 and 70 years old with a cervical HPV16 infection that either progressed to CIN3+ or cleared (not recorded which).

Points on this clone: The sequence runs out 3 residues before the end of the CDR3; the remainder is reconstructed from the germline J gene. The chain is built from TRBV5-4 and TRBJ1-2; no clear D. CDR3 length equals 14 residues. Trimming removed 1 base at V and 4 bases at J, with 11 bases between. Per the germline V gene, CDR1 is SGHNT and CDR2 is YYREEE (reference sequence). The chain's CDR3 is CASSLTSEGYGYTF. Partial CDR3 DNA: TGTGCCAGCAGCTTGACCTCCGAGGGCTATGGC.

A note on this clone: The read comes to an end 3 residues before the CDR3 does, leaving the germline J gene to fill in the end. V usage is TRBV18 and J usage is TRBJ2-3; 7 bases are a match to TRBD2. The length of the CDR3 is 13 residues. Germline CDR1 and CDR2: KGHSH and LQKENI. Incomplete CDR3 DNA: TGTGCCAGCTCACCAACGGCGGGGGAGACG. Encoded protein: CASSPTAGET. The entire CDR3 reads CASSPTAGETQYF. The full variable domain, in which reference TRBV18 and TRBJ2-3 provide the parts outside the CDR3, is NAGVMQNPRHLVRRRGQEARLRCSPMKGHSHVYWYRQLPEEGLKFMVYLQKENIIDESGMPKERFSAEFPKEGPSILRIQQVVRGDSAAYFCASSPTAGETQYFGPGTRLTVL.

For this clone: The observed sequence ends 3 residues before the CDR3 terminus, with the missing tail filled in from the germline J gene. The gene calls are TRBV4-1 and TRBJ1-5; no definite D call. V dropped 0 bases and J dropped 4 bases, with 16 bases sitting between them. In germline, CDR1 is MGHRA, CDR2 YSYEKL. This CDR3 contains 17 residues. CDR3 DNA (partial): TGCGCCAGCAGCCAAGATCGTCGTCTTTCGGGGAATCAGCCC. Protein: CASSQDRRLSGNQP. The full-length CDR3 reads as CASSQDRRLSGNQPQHF.

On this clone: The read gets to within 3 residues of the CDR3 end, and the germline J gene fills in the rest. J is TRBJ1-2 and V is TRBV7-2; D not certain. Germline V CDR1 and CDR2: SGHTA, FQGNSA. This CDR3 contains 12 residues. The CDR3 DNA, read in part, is TGTGCCAGCAGCTCCTCCTCCTACGAC. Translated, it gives CASSSSSYD. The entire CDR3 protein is CASSSSSYDYTF.

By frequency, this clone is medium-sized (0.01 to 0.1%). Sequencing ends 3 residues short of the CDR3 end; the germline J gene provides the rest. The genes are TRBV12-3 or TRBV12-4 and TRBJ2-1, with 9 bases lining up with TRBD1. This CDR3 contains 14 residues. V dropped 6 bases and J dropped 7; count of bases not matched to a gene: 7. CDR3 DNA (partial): TGTGCCAGCAGCCGTGACAGGGGGAAGAATGAG. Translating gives CASSRDRGKNE. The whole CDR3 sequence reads CASSRDRGKNEQFF.

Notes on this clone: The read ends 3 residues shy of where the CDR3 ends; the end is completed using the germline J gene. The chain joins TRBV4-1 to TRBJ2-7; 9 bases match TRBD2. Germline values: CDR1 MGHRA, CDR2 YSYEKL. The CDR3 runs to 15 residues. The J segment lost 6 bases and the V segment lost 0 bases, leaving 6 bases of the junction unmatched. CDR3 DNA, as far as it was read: TGCGCCAGCAGCCAAGAAATAGGGACTAGCTCCGAG. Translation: CASSQEIGTSSE. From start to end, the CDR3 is CASSQEIGTSSEQYF.

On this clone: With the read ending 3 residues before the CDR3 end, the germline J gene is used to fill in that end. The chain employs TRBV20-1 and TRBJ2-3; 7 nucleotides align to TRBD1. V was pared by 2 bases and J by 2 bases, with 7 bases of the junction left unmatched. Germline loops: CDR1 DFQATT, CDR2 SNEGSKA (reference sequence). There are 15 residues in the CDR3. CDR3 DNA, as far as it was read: TGCAGTGCTAGATACAGGGGTCCGACCACAGATACG. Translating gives CSARYRGPTTDT. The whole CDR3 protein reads CSARYRGPTTDTQYF.

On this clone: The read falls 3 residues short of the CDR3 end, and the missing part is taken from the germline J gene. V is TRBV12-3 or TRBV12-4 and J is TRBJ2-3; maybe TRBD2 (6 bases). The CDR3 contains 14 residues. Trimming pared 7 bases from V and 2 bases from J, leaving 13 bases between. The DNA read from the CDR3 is TGTGCCAGCACAGCGGGCAGTTACACAGATACG. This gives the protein CASTAGSYTDT. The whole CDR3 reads CASTAGSYTDTQYF.

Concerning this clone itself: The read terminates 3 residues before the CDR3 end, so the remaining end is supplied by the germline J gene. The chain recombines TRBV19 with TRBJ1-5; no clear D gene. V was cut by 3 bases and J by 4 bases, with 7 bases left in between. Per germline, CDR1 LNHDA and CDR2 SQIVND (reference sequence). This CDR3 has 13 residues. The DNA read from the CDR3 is TGTGCCAGTAGTATGATGAGGAATCAGCCC. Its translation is CASSMMRNQP. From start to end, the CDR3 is CASSMMRNQPQHF.

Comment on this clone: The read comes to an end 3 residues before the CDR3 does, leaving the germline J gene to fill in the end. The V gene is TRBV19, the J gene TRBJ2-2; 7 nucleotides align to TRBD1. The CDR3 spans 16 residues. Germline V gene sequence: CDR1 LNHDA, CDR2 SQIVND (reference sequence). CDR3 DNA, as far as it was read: TGTGCCAGTAGTACCCACGACAGGGTAAATAATTCACCG. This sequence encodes CASSTHDRVNNSP. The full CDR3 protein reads CASSTHDRVNNSPLFF. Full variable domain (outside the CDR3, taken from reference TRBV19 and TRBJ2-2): DGGITQSPKYLFRKEGQNVTLSCEQNLNHDAMYWYRQDPGQGLRLIYYSQIVNDFQKGDIAEGYSVSREKKESFPLTVTSAQKNPTAFYLCASSTHDRVNNSPLFFGEGSRLTVL.

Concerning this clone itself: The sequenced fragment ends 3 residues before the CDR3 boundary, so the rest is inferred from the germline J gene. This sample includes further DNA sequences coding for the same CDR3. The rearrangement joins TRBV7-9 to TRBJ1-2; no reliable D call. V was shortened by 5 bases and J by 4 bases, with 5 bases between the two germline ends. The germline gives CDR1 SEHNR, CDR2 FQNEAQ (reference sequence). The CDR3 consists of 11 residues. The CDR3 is CASSPSYGYTF. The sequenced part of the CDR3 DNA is TGTGCCAGCAGCCCATCCTATGGC.

The CDR3: CASSYVGGRVSEQFF. The DNA read from the CDR3 is TGTGCCAGCAGTTACGTTGGCGGGAGGGTCAGTGAG. The rearrangement links TRBV6-2 or TRBV6-3 to TRBJ2-1; 9 bases line up with TRBD2. The read ends 3 residues shy of where the CDR3 ends; the end is completed using the germline J gene. There are 15 residues in the CDR3. The V gene's germline CDR1 is MNHEY and CDR2 SVGEGT. The J segment lost 9 bases and the V segment lost 2 bases, leaving 8 bases of the junction unmatched.

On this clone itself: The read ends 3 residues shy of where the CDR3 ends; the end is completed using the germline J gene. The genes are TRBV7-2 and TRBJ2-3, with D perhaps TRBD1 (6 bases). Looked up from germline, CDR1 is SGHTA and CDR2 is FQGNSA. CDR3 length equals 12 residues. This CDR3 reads CASSSETGSQYF. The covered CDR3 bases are TGTGCCAGCAGCTCTGAAACAGGGTCG.

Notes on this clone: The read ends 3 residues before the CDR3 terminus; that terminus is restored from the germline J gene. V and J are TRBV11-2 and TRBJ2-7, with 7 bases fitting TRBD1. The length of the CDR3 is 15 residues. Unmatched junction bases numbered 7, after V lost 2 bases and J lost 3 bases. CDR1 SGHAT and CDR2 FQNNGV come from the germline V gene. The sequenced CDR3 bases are TGTGCCAGCAGCTTATCTGGGACAGTGTTCTACGAG. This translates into CASSLSGTVFYE. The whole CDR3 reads CASSLSGTVFYEQYF.

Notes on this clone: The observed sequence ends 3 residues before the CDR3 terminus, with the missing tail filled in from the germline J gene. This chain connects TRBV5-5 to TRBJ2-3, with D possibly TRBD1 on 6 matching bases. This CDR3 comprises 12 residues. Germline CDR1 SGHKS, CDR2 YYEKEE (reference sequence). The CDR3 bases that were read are TGTGCCAGCAGCCCGTCAGGGGAGACG. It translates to CASSPSGET. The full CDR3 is CASSPSGETQYF.

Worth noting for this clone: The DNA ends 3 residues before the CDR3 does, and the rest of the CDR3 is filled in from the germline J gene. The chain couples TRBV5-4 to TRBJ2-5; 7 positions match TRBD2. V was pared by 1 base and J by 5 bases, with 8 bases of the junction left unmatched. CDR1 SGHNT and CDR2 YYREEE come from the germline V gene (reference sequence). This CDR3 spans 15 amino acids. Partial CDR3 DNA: TGTGCCAGCAGCTTGTTCGCGGGAGTAAGGGAGACC. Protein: CASSLFAGVRET. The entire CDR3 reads CASSLFAGVRETQYF.

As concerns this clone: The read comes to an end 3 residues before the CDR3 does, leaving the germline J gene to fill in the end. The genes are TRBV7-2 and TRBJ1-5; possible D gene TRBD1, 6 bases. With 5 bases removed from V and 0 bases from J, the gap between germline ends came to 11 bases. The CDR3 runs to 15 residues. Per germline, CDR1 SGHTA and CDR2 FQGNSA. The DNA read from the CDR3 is TGTGCCAGCAGCATAACAGGGTTTAGCAATCAGCCC. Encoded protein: CASSITGFSNQP. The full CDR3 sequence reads CASSITGFSNQPQHF.

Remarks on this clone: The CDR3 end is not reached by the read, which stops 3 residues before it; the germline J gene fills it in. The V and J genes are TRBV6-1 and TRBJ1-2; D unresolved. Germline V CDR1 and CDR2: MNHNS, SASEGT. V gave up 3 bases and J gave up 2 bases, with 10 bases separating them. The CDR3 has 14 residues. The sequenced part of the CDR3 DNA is TGTGCCAGCAGTGAGGTACCTACGAACTATGGC. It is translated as CASSEVPTNYG. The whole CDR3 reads CASSEVPTNYGYTF.

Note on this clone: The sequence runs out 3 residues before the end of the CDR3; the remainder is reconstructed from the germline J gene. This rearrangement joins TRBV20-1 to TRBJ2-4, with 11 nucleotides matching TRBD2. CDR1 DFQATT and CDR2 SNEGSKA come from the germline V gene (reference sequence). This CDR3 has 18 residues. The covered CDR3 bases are TGCAGTGCTAGAGTAGGGGCCACTAGCGGGAGTGTGGGAAAAATT. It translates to CSARVGATSGSVGKI. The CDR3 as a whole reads CSARVGATSGSVGKIQYF.

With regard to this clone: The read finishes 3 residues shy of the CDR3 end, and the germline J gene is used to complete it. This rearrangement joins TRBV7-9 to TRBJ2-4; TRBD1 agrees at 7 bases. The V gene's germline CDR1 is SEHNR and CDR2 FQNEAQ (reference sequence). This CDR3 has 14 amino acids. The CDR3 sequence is CASSSTGQPYGQYF. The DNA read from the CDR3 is TGTGCCAGCAGCTCGACGGGACAGCCCTATGGT.